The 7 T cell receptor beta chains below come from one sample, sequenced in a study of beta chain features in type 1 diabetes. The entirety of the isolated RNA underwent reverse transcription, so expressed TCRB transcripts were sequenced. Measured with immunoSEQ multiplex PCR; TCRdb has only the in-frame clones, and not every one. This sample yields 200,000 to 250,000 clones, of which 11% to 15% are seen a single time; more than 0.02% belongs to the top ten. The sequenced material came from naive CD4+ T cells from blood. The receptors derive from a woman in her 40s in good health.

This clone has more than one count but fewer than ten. CDR3 protein: CAISSTGGPEQFF. The CDR3, as DNA: TGTGCCATCAGTTCGACAGGGGGCCCTGAGCAGTTCTTC. The rearrangement uses TRBV10-3 and TRBJ2-1, with 10 bases fitting TRBD1. From germline, CDR1 is ENHRY and CDR2 SYGVKD. V shed 5 bases and J 9 bases; nucleotides not matched to a gene: 4. CDR3 size: 13 residues.

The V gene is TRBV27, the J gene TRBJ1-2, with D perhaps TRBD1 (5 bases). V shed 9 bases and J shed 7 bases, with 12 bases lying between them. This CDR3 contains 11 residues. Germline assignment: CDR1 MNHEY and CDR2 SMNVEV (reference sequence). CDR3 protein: CARAWGGGYTF. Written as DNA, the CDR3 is TGTGCCAGGGCCTGGGGGGGTGGCTACACCTTC.

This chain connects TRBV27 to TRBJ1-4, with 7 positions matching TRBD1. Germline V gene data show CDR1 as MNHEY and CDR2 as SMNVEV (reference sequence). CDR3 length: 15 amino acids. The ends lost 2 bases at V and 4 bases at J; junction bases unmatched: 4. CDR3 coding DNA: TGTGCCAGCAGTTTAGCGGACAGGAATAATGAAAAACTGTTTTTT. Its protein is CASSLADRNNEKLFF.

The CDR3 DNA is TGTGCCAGCTCTCCGGGACAACATGGCTACACCTTC. Translation gives CASSPGQHGYTF. The rearrangement uses TRBV2 and TRBJ1-2; D is perhaps TRBD1 (6 bases). This CDR3 is built from 12 residues. Germline CDR1 reads SNHLY; CDR2 reads FYNNEI. V lost 8 bases and J 6 bases, leaving 13 bases between the germline ends.

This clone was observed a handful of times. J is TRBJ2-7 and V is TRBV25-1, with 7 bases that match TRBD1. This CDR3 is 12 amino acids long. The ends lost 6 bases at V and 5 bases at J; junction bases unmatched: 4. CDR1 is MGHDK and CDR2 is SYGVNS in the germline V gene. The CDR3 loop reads CASRRGLNEQYF. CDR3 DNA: TGTGCCAGCAGGAGGGGGCTAAACGAGCAGTACTTC.

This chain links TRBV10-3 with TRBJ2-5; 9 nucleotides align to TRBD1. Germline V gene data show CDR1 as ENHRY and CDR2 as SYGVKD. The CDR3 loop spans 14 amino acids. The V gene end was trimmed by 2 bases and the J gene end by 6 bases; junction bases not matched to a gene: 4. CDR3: CAISEGDRAKTQYF. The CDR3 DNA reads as TGTGCCATCAGTGAGGGGGACAGGGCGAAGACCCAGTACTTC.

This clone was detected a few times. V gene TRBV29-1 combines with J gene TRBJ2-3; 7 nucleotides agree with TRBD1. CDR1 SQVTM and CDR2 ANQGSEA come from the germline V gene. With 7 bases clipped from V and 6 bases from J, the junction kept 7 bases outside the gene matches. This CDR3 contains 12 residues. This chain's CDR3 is CSGMTGLDTQYF. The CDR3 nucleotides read TGCAGCGGAATGACAGGGTTGGATACGCAGTATTTT.